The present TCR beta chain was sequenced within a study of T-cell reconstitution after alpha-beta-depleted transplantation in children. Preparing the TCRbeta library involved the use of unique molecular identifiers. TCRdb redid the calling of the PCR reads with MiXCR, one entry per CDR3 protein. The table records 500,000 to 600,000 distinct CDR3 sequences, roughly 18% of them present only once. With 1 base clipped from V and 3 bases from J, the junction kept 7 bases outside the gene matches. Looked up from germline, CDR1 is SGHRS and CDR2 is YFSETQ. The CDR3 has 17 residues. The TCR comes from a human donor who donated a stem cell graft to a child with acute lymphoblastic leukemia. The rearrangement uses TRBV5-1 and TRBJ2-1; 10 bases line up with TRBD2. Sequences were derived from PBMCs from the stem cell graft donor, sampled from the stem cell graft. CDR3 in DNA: TGCGCCAGCAGCTTGCCTAGCGGGAGATCAGGCTACAATGAGCAGTTCTTC. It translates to CASSLPSGRSGYNEQFF.